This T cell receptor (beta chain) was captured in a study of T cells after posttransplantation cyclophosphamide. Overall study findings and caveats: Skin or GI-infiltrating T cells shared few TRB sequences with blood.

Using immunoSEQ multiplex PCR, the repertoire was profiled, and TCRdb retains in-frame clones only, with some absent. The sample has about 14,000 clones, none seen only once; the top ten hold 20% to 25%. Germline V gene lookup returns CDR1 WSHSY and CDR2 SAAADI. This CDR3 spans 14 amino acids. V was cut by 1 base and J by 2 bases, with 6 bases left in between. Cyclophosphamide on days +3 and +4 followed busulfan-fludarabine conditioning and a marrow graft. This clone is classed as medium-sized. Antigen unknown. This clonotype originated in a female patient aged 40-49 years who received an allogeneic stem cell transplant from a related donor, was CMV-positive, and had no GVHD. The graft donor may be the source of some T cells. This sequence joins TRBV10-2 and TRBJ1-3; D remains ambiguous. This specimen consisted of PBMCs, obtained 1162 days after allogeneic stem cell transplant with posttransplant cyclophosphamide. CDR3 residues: CASSEYGAGNTIYF. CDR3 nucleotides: TGCGCCAGCAGTGAGTATGGAGCTGGAAACACCATATATTTT.